Below, 10 T cell receptor beta chains from the same sample are listed, as sequenced in a study of monozygotic twins with inflammatory bowel disease (dated by TCRdb to the late 2010s). To prepare the library, 5' RACE was applied. Sequencing was performed on an Illumina HiSeq 2500. TCRdb reprocessed the reads and lists each CDR3 protein sequence as a single entry, with no DNA. This sample's records show 420,000 or so distinct CDR3 sequences. The ten most abundant clones make up approximately 2.3% of the sample. The source material was blood. The receptor source for this set is a human donor with ulcerative colitis or Crohn's disease, or a healthy co-twin of an affected twin (not recorded which).

The chain joins TRBV20-1 to TRBJ2-3; TCRdb outputs TRBD1, but without DNA this stays unchecked. The CDR3 contains 12 residues. Germline loops: CDR1 DFQATT, CDR2 SNEGSKA (reference sequence). CDR3 region: CSARWPPDTQYF.

The rearrangement uses TRBV5-6 and TRBJ1-2. There are 15 residues in the CDR3. Germline V lookup: CDR1 SGHDT, CDR2 YYEEEE. The CDR3 loop reads CASSSWTATYYGYTF.

The CDR3 sequence is CASTQGSQETQYF. The chain is built from TRBV5-1 and TRBJ2-5; no DNA is available, so the TRBD1 call from TCRdb remains unchecked. Germline CDR1 and CDR2: SGHRS and YFSETQ. The CDR3 is 13 residues long.

The chain combines TRBV30 with TRBJ2-4. This CDR3 region has 12 residues. Germline lookup yields CDR1 GTSNPN and CDR2 SVGIG (reference sequence). The CDR3 loop is CAWSPIWNIQYF. The full variable domain, with the rest looked up from reference TRBV30 and TRBJ2-4, is SQTIHQWPATLVQPVGSPLSLECTVEGTSNPNLYWYRQAAGRGLQLLFYSVGIGQISSEVPQNLSASRPQDRQFILSSKKLLLSDSGFYLCAWSPIWNIQYFGAGTRLSVL.

The chain couples TRBV2 to TRBJ1-3; TCRdb gives TRBD1 as the D gene, but with no DNA this cannot be confirmed. Germline CDR1 is SNHLY and CDR2 is FYNNEI. This CDR3 comprises 14 residues. The CDR3 loop is CASSEQGYGNTIYF.

The rearrangement joins TRBV9 to TRBJ2-1; the D call of TRBD1 rests on TCRdb alone, since no DNA is present to check it. Germline V gives CDR1 SGDLS, CDR2 YYNGEE. The CDR3 extends over 15 amino acids. The CDR3 is CASSLPEGVVDEQFF.

The genes are TRBV2 and TRBJ1-1. CDR1 SNHLY and CDR2 FYNNEI come from the germline V gene. The CDR3 is made up of 14 amino acids. CDR3 amino acids: CASSVTLTNTEAFF.

V usage is TRBV19 and J usage is TRBJ2-7; no DNA is available, so the TRBD2 call from TCRdb remains unchecked. The CDR3 contains 13 residues. Germline CDR1 and CDR2: LNHDA and SQIVND (reference sequence). The CDR3 here is CASQLAGDYEQYF.

The V and J genes are TRBV20-1 and TRBJ1-4; TCRdb selects TRBD1, and the lack of DNA leaves this call unchecked. The CDR3 sequence is 15 residues long. CDR1 is DFQATT and CDR2 is SNEGSKA in the germline V gene (reference sequence). The CDR3: CSARGLQGPNEKLFF.

The chain combines TRBV6-6 with TRBJ1-5. Germline-derived CDR1 and CDR2 are MNHNY and SVGAGI (reference sequence). The CDR3 has 13 amino acids. CDR3 sequence reads: CASTQVGNQPQHF.